This entry lists 30 T cell receptor beta chains sequenced from one sample in a study of T cell responses to AZD1222 COVID-19 vaccine. Using immunoSEQ multiplex PCR, the repertoire was profiled, and TCRdb retains in-frame clones only, with some absent. The data contain 150,000 to 200,000 clones, 80% to 90% of them singletons. Sequencing used peripheral blood, obtained 28 days after the second AZD1222 dose. The receptors here all came from an adult who received the AZD1222 COVID-19 vaccine.

This rearrangement joins TRBV6-5 to TRBJ1-2, with 7 bases that match TRBD1. There are 15 residues in the CDR3. Per germline, CDR1 MNHEY and CDR2 SVGAGI. Losses at the gene ends were 9 bases for V and 5 bases for J; bases not matched to a gene: 15. CDR3 residues: CASCRDSRSAYGYTF. CDR3 in DNA: TGTGCCAGTTGCCGGGACAGCCGATCCGCGTATGGCTACACCTTC.

The gene calls are TRBV5-1 and TRBJ2-1; 9 positions agree with TRBD1. CDR1 is SGHRS, CDR2 YFSETQ, per germline. CDR3 length: 14 amino acids. V lost 3 bases, J lost 7 bases, and 5 bases stayed unmatched. CDR3 sequence: CASSSWTGANEQFF. CDR3 nucleotide sequence: TGCGCCAGCAGCTCGTGGACAGGGGCAAATGAGCAGTTCTTC.

The rearrangement links TRBV9 to TRBJ2-1; D gene ambiguous. This CDR3 region has 16 residues. V was clipped by 0 bases and J by 1 base, with 11 bases between them. Germline assignment: CDR1 SGDLS and CDR2 YYNGEE. The CDR3 nucleotides read TGTGCCAGCAGCGTAGCGGTGGGAAGATCCTACAATGAGCAGTTCTTC. This encodes CASSVAVGRSYNEQFF.

V gene TRBV13 combines with J gene TRBJ1-2; 10 bases map to TRBD1. J was trimmed by 0 bases and V by 4 bases; bases with no gene match: 8. The CDR3 loop spans 17 amino acids. The germline V gene has CDR1 PRHDT and CDR2 FYEKMQ (reference sequence). This chain's CDR3 is CASSSTGGGIANYGYTF. CDR3 nucleotide sequence: TGTGCCAGCAGCTCGACAGGGGGCGGTATTGCTAACTATGGCTACACCTTC. Drawing the rest from reference TRBV13 and TRBJ1-2, the complete variable domain is AAGVIQSPRHLIKEKRETATLKCYPIPRHDTVYWYQQGPGQDPQFLISFYEKMQSDKGSIPDRFSAQQFSDYHSELNMSSLELGDSALYFCASSSTGGGIANYGYTFGSGTRLTVV.

The rearrangement links TRBV6-5 to TRBJ2-1, with 7 bases lining up with TRBD2. CDR1 is MNHEY, CDR2 SVGAGI, per germline. V gave up 8 bases and J gave up 7 bases; unmatched junction bases: 14. The length of the CDR3 is 15 residues. In nucleotides, the CDR3 is TGTGCCAGCGCTTGGCTAGCGGACCCTCGGAATGAGCAGTTCTTC. Residues: CASAWLADPRNEQFF.

The chain uses TRBV5-1 and TRBJ2-2; D gene uncertain. There are 15 residues in the CDR3. The ends were cut back, 2 bases at V and 1 base at J, with 9 bases in the middle. Germline lookup yields CDR1 SGHRS and CDR2 YFSETQ. CDR3 nucleotides: TGCGCCAGCAGCTTCCATGCAGGGAACACCGGGGAGCTGTTTTTT. It translates to CASSFHAGNTGELFF.

The rearrangement uses TRBV5-8 and TRBJ2-1; no clear D. V was trimmed by 2 bases and J by 3 bases, leaving 12 bases between them. Germline CDR1 and CDR2: SGHTS and YDEGEE. The length of the CDR3 is 15 residues. The CDR3 is CASSFLRAVYNEQFF. The CDR3 nucleotides are TGTGCCAGCAGCTTTTTAAGGGCAGTCTACAATGAGCAGTTCTTC.

The rearrangement uses TRBV5-8 and TRBJ2-4; D is unresolved. From germline, CDR1 is SGHTS and CDR2 YDEGEE. The CDR3 consists of 17 residues. V lost 0 bases and J 0 bases, leaving 13 bases between the germline ends. The CDR3 region has the DNA TGTGCCAGCAGCTTGGCCTCGACGGATATAGCCAAAAACATTCAGTACTTC. It codes for CASSLASTDIAKNIQYF.

V usage is TRBV6-5 and J usage is TRBJ2-2, with D possibly TRBD1 on 5 matching bases. This CDR3 has 15 amino acids. With 4 bases removed from V and 0 bases from J, the gap between germline ends came to 9 bases. Germline V lookup: CDR1 MNHEY, CDR2 SVGAGI. CDR3 region: CASSWGRANTGELFF. The CDR3 DNA reads as TGTGCCAGCAGTTGGGGCAGGGCGAACACCGGGGAGCTGTTTTTT.

This chain joins TRBV7-9 and TRBJ2-1; D possibly corresponds to TRBD2 (6 bases). The germline gives CDR1 SEHNR, CDR2 FQNEAQ (reference sequence). This CDR3 comprises 15 residues. Deletions cut 5 bases from V and 7 bases from J, with 18 bases between. The DNA for the CDR3 is TGTGCCAGCAGCCCCCCCATTGGGCGGGATAATGAGCAGTTCTTC. It yields the protein CASSPPIGRDNEQFF.

Written as DNA, the CDR3 is TGTGCCATCAGTGACCCCGGGGGGGGGCGCGGCAATCAGCCCCAGCATTTT. Encoded protein: CAISDPGGGRGNQPQHF. The rearrangement uses TRBV10-3 and TRBJ1-5; D is perhaps TRBD1 (6 bases). The ends were cut back, 3 bases at V and 2 bases at J, with 17 bases in the middle. Germline CDR1 is ENHRY and CDR2 is SYGVKD. The CDR3 sequence is 17 residues long.

This chain uses TRBV5-1 with TRBJ2-1, with 8 bases identical to TRBD1. V shed 1 base and J 3 bases; nucleotides not matched to a gene: 9. CDR1 SGHRS and CDR2 YFSETQ come from the germline V gene. The CDR3 totals 17 residues. In DNA form, the CDR3 reads TGCGCCAGCAGCTTGTTTGGGGGAACAGGGGGCTACAATGAGCAGTTCTTC. It specifies CASSLFGGTGGYNEQFF.

This sequence joins TRBV6-6 and TRBJ1-5; TRBD1 agrees at 7 bases. V gave up 3 bases and J gave up 4 bases; unmatched junction bases: 3. CDR1 and CDR2 (germline): MNHNY, SVGAGI (reference sequence). This CDR3 has 14 residues. CDR3 protein: CASSYGTANQPQHF. The CDR3 DNA reads TGTGCCAGCAGTTATGGGACAGCGAATCAGCCCCAGCATTTT.

This clone was recorded only once. This chain uses TRBV5-1 with TRBJ1-1; D is ambiguous. Germline CDR1 SGHRS, CDR2 YFSETQ. This CDR3 has 13 residues. Trimming left V 7 bases short and J 1 base short, with 11 bases between. Written as DNA, the CDR3 is TGCGCCAGCTCCTCGGCGCCGAACACTGAAGCTTTCTTT. The encoded protein is CASSSAPNTEAFF.

The chain links TRBV25-1 to TRBJ1-1; D not certain. The CDR3 covers 13 residues. Germline V gene sequence: CDR1 MGHDK, CDR2 SYGVNS. Trimming took off 1 base at V and 4 bases at J, with 7 bases between the two ends. The CDR3 spells CASSEFRGTEAFF. The CDR3 region has the DNA TGTGCCAGCAGTGAATTCCGGGGCACTGAAGCTTTCTTT. Full variable domain (remainder filled in from reference TRBV25-1 and TRBJ1-1): EADIYQTPRYLVIGTGKKITLECSQTMGHDKMYWYQQDPGMELHLIHYSYGVNSTEKGDLSSESTVSRIRTEHFPLTLESARPSHTSQYLCASSEFRGTEAFFGQGTRLTVV.

This clone was observed a single time. The rearrangement uses TRBV4-1 and TRBJ2-7; 7 bases are a match to TRBD1. Germline lookup yields CDR1 MGHRA and CDR2 YSYEKL. V shed 1 base and J 0 bases; nucleotides not matched to a gene: 3. The CDR3 totals 15 residues. The CDR3 protein is CASSQGDSRSYEQYF. The CDR3 nucleotides are TGCGCCAGCAGCCAAGGGGACAGTCGCTCCTACGAGCAGTACTTC.

This sequence joins TRBV18 and TRBJ2-3; D ambiguous. V was clipped by 4 bases and J by 5 bases, with 10 bases between them. Per germline, CDR1 KGHSH and CDR2 LQKENI. The length of the CDR3 is 13 residues. In nucleotides, the CDR3 is TGTGCCAGCTCACGCGACTTTGGAGATACGCAGTATTTT. Translating gives CASSRDFGDTQYF.

The V gene is TRBV3-1 (or the pseudogene TRBV3-2), the J gene TRBJ2-7; 8 bases match TRBD1. This CDR3 spans 13 amino acids. From germline, CDR1 is LGHDT and CDR2 YNNKEL (reference sequence). Losses at the gene ends were 5 bases for V and 0 bases for J; bases not matched to a gene: 0. CDR3 sequence reads: CASSTGGSYEQYF. CDR3 DNA sequence: TGTGCCAGCAGCACAGGGGGCTCCTACGAGCAGTACTTC.

J is TRBJ2-3 and V is TRBV9, with 9 positions matching TRBD1. CDR1 is SGDLS, CDR2 YYNGEE, per germline. The junction had 7 bases not matched to a gene; V was cut back by 2 bases and J by 3 bases. The CDR3 runs 16 residues. The CDR3 sequence: CASSVIDRGSTDTQYF. In DNA, the CDR3 is TGTGCCAGCAGCGTGATCGACAGGGGGTCGACAGATACGCAGTATTTT.

This rearrangement joins TRBV15 to TRBJ1-6, with D perhaps matching TRBD1 (5 bases). This CDR3 spans 14 amino acids. Germline assignment: CDR1 LNHNV and CDR2 YYDKDF (reference sequence). With 1 base removed from V and 8 bases from J, the gap between germline ends came to 9 bases. CDR3 amino acids: CATSRAGVDSPLHF. CDR3 nucleotides: TGTGCCACCAGCAGAGCGGGGGTTGATTCACCCCTCCACTTT. Combining the CDR3 with reference TRBV15 and TRBJ1-6 gives the whole variable domain DAMVIQNPRYQVTQFGKPVTLSCSQTLNHNVMYWYQQKSSQAPKLLFHYYDKDFNNEADTPDNFQSRRPNTSFCFLDIRSPGLGDTAMYLCATSRAGVDSPLHFGNGTRLTVT.

The chain joins TRBV5-6 to TRBJ1-2, with TRBD1 as a possible D gene (6 bases). The germline CDR1 and CDR2 sequences are SGHDT and YYEEEE. The V and J ends lost 0 bases and 4 bases respectively, with 16 bases between them. The CDR3 consists of 16 residues. The CDR3 region is CASSLGLAGVSYGYTF. Written as DNA, the CDR3 is TGTGCCAGCAGCTTGGGTCTGGCAGGGGTGTCCTATGGCTACACCTTC.

The chain joins TRBV27 to TRBJ1-6; no clear D. The CDR3 runs to 15 residues. The germline gives CDR1 MNHEY, CDR2 SMNVEV (reference sequence). Trimming took 3 bases from V and 0 from J, leaving 6 bases between them. The CDR3 reads CASSLESSYNSPLHF. The CDR3 DNA follows: TGTGCCAGCAGTTTGGAAAGCTCCTATAATTCACCCCTCCACTTT.

This CDR3 is CASSYGDGYTF. In DNA form, the CDR3 reads TGTGCCAGCAGTTACGGGGATGGCTACACCTTC. The chain has TRBV28 and TRBJ1-2; the D is unclear. Trimming stripped 4 bases from V and 6 bases from J, with 6 bases between. The CDR3 has 11 residues. Germline V gene sequence: CDR1 MDHEN, CDR2 SYDVKM.

The chain combines TRBV6-5 with TRBJ1-5, with D possibly TRBD1 on 6 matching bases. The CDR3 sequence is 15 residues long. Germline assignment: CDR1 MNHEY and CDR2 SVGAGI. Trimming shortened V by 11 bases and J by 1 base, and 18 bases separated the two germline ends. The CDR3 DNA reads TGTGCCGGGGGTCGGGGGGCGCAGAGCAATCAGCCCCAGCATTTT. This encodes CAGGRGAQSNQPQHF.

The chain recombines TRBV7-2 with TRBJ2-7, with D possibly called TRBD1 or TRBD2 (6 bases each). V shed 1 base and J shed 7 bases, with 11 bases lying between them. Germline V gives CDR1 SGHTA, CDR2 FQGNSA. CDR3 length: 13 amino acids. As DNA, the CDR3 is TGTGCCAGCAGCTTAGACGGGGGCAAAGAGCAGTACTTC. It yields the protein CASSLDGGKEQYF. Variable domain in full (rest from reference TRBV7-2 and TRBJ2-7): GAGVSQSPSNKVTEKGKDVELRCDPISGHTALYWYRQSLGQGLEFLIYFQGNSAPDKSGLPSDRFSAERTGGSVSTLTIQRTQQEDSAVYLCASSLDGGKEQYFGPGTRLTVT.

This clone was detected once. The chain has TRBV15 and TRBJ1-5; D remains ambiguous. Trimming removed 3 bases from V and 3 bases from J, with 9 bases in between. The CDR3 totals 14 residues. From germline, CDR1 is LNHNV and CDR2 YYDKDF (reference sequence). CDR3 nucleotide sequence: TGTGCCACCAGCAGCTACGGGATCAATCAGCCCCAGCATTTT. Its translation is CATSSYGINQPQHF.

The chain couples TRBV29-1 to TRBJ1-3; D not resolved. Looked up from germline, CDR1 is SQVTM and CDR2 is ANQGSEA. The CDR3 runs to 13 residues. Trimming took 3 bases from V and 0 from J, leaving 6 bases between them. CDR3: CSVEETSGNTIYF. The CDR3 DNA sequence: TGCAGCGTTGAGGAAACCTCTGGAAACACCATATATTTT.

The chain has TRBV25-1 and TRBJ2-7, with D possibly TRBD2 on 5 matching bases. The CDR3 is made up of 13 amino acids. The V and J ends lost 8 bases and 6 bases respectively, with 17 bases between them. The V gene's germline CDR1 is MGHDK and CDR2 SYGVNS. The CDR3 region is CASVPSGRGEQYF. For the CDR3, the DNA is TGTGCCAGCGTACCGAGCGGACGAGGCGAGCAGTACTTC.

V usage is TRBV4-3 and J usage is TRBJ2-6; D remains ambiguous. Trimming removed 0 bases at V and 0 bases at J, with 3 bases between. This CDR3 comprises 15 residues. Germline CDR1 reads LGHNA; CDR2 reads YSLEER. For the CDR3, the DNA is TGCGCCAGCAGCCAAGATTCCTCTGGGGCCAACGTCCTGACTTTC. It encodes CASSQDSSGANVLTF.

V usage is TRBV7-2 and J usage is TRBJ1-2, with TRBD1 identical over 9 bases. The CDR3 has 14 residues. Losses at the gene ends were 5 bases for V and 4 bases for J; bases not matched to a gene: 5. Germline CDR1 is SGHTA and CDR2 is FQGNSA. The CDR3 DNA reads as TGTGCCAGCAGCCGGGACAGGGTACTCTATGGCTACACCTTC. Its protein product is CASSRDRVLYGYTF.